The T cell receptor beta chain under discussion was sequenced for a study of control samples from healthy donors and cancer patients. The repertoire was sequenced with immunoSEQ multiplex PCR; TCRdb's copy has only in-frame clones and lacks some. The sample contains approximately 150,000 clones, about nine tenths of which appear only once. The TCR was taken from a man aged 50-59 years with head and neck cancer. Material: PBMCs.

Here the CDR3 reads CASSWTSENTGELFF. CDR3 nucleotide sequence: TGTGCCAGCTCCTGGACTAGCGAGAACACCGGGGAGCTGTTTTTT. The chain joins TRBV18 to TRBJ2-2; the match to TRBD2 covers 9 bases. The CDR3 is 15 amino acids. The junction had 3 bases not matched to a gene; V was cut back by 6 bases and J by 1 base. Germline V gene lookup returns CDR1 KGHSH and CDR2 LQKENI.